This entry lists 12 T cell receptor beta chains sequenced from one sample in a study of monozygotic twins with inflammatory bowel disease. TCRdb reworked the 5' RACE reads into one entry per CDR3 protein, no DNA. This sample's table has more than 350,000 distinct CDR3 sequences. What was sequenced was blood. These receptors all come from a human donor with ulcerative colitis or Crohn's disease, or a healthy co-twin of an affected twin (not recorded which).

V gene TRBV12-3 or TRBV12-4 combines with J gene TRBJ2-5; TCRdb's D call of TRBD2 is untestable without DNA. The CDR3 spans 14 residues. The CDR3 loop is CAGSRGGLQETQYF.

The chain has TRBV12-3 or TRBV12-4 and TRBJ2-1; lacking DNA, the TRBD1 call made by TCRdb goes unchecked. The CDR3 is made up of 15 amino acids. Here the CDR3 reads CASTQDGGSYNEQFF.

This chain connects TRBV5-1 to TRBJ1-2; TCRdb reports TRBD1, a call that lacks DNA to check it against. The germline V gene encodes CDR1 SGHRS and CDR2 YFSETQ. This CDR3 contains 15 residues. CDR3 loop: CASSLARTENYGYTF.

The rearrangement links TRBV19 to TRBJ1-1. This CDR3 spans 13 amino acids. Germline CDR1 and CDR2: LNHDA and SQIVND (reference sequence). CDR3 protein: CASSPRTAAEAFF. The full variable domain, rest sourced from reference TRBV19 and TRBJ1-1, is DGGITQSPKYLFRKEGQNVTLSCEQNLNHDAMYWYRQDPGQGLRLIYYSQIVNDFQKGDIAEGYSVSREKKESFPLTVTSAQKNPTAFYLCASSPRTAAEAFFGQGTRLTVV.

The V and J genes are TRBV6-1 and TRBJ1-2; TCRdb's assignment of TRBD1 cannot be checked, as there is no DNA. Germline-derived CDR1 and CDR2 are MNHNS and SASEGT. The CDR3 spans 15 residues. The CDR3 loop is CASSVGQGGGYGYTF.

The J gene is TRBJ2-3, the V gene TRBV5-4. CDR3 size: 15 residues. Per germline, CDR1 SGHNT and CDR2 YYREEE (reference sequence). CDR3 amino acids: CASRLASPSTDTQYF.

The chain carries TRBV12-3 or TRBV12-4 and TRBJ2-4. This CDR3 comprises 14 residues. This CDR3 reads CASRGWAVKNMQYF.

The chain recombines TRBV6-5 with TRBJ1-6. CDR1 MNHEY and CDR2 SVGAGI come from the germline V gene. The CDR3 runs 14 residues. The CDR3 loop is CASSWTDYNSPLHF.

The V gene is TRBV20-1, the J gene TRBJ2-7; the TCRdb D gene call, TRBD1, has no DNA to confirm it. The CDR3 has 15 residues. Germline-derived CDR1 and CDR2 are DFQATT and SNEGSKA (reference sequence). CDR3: CSARIGDRGGDEQYF.

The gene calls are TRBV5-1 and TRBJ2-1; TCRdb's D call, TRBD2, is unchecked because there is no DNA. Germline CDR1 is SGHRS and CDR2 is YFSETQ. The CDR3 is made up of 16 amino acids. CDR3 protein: CASSPPRAGAYNEQFF.

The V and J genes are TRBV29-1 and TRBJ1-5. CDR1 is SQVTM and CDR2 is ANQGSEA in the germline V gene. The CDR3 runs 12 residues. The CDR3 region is CSVGITGQPQHF.

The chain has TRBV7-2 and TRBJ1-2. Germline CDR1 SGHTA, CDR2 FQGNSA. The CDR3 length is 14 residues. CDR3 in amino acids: CASSSHWSDYGYTF. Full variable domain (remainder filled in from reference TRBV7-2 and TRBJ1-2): GAGVSQSPSNKVTEKGKDVELRCDPISGHTALYWYRQSLGQGLEFLIYFQGNSAPDKSGLPSDRFSAERTGGSVSTLTIQRTQQEDSAVYLCASSSHWSDYGYTFGSGTRLTVV.